Below, 4 T cell receptor beta chains from the same sample are listed, as sequenced in a study of T cell changes during pregnancy in multiple sclerosis. Assay used: immunoSEQ multiplex PCR; TCRdb lists only in-frame clones, some missing. The sample lists about 70,000 clones; about 90% were seen once. Specimen: peripheral blood, collected in the first trimester of pregnancy. Receptor source: a female donor with multiple sclerosis, enrolled in a pregnancy study.

The chain carries TRBV28 and TRBJ1-1; D remains unclear. V was cut by 4 bases and J by 4 bases, with 16 bases left in between. The CDR3 contains 15 residues. From germline, CDR1 is MDHEN and CDR2 SYDVKM. The CDR3 spells CASSSLPQSITEAFF. CDR3 nucleotide sequence: TGTGCCAGCAGTTCACTTCCACAGTCCATCACTGAAGCTTTCTTT.

This chain uses TRBV6-5 with TRBJ1-1; TRBD1 agrees at 10 bases. Looked up from germline, CDR1 is MNHEY and CDR2 is SVGAGI. The V and J ends lost 4 bases and 1 base, in that order; junction bases with no gene match: 6. The CDR3 runs to 16 residues. The CDR3 protein is CASSSDRGRGNTEAFF. CDR3 nucleotide sequence: TGTGCCAGCAGTTCTGACAGGGGGCGCGGGAACACTGAAGCTTTCTTT.

For the CDR3, the DNA is TGTGCCAGCAGTCTGCCGGTCATCGCGAACACCGGGGAGCTGTTTTTT. Amino acid sequence: CASSLPVIANTGELFF. The V call is TRBV28, the J call TRBJ2-2, with unresolved D. The V gene's germline CDR1 is MDHEN and CDR2 SYDVKM. Between the trimmed V and J ends, which lost 5 bases and 0 bases, there was a span of 13 bases. The CDR3 is made up of 16 amino acids.

This rearrangement joins TRBV5-3 to TRBJ1-5; D not resolved. TRBV5-3 qualifies as an ORF whose function is uncertain. This CDR3 spans 13 amino acids. Deletions cut 3 bases from V and 5 bases from J, with 9 bases between. CDR3 DNA sequence: TGTGCCAGAAGCTCTATGGCGGATCAGCCCCAGCATTTT. It codes for CARSSMADQPQHF.